A selection of T cell receptor beta chains follows, all from one sample in a study of blood T cell repertoires in COVID-19. Clones were read by immunoSEQ multiplex PCR, and TCRdb kept only the in-frame ones, dropping some. The sample includes nearly 40,000 clones, more than 75% of them seen just once. The sequenced material came from peripheral blood. The receptors were gathered from a man aged 45-60 years with active or convalescent COVID-19. Both conserved end residues are part of each CDR3. D genes are given only for firm matches. Part of the rows lack a size; the others show once, few, many or a class for expanded clones.

TRBJ1-1 - - TRBV21-1 CASSKDPPYRGGTEAFF TGTGCCAGCAGCAAAGACCCTCCATACCGGGGGGGCACTGAAGCTTTCTTT
TRBJ2-2 - TRBD1 TRBV7-6 CASSHRDRDTGELFF TGTGCCAGCAGCCACCGGGACAGGGACACCGGGGAGCTGTTTTTT
TRBJ1-3 - - TRBV28 CASKLGISGNTIYF TGTGCCAGCAAACTAGGGATCTCTGGAAACACCATATATTTT
TRBJ2-2 - TRBD1 TRBV13 CASSDTDREETGELFF TGTGCCAGCAGCGATACGGACAGGGAAGAAACCGGGGAGCTGTTTTTT
TRBJ2-7 - TRBD2 TRBV27 CASRRTSGFYEQYF TGTGCCAGTAGACGGACTAGCGGGTTTTACGAGCAGTACTTC
TRBJ2-1 few - TRBV3-1/TRBV3-2 CASRPGVGYNEQFF TGTGCCAGCAGACCAGGGGTTGGCTACAATGAGCAGTTCTTC
TRBJ2-7 - TRBD2 TRBV30 CAWSVFSGGAGQYF TGTGCCTGGAGTGTTTTTAGCGGGGGGGCTGGGCAGTACTTC
TRBJ2-2 - - TRBV7-3 CASSPWDITGTGELFF TGTGCCAGCAGCCCCTGGGACATAACGGGCACCGGGGAGCTGTTTTTT
TRBJ2-1 - - TRBV5-4 CASSLATVLAPEANEQFF TGTGCCAGCAGCTTGGCCACCGTTCTAGCGCCCGAGGCGAATGAGCAGTTCTTC
TRBJ2-6 - - TRBV6-5 CASSYGDSSGANVLTF TGTGCCAGCAGTTACGGAGACAGCTCTGGGGCCAACGTCCTGACTTTC
TRBJ2-1 - TRBD2 TRBV5-4 CASSLVLAGGEFF TGTGCCAGCAGCTTGGTTCTAGCGGGGGGGGAGTTCTTC
TRBJ2-1 - - TRBV5-8 CASSPRQVSGDEQFF TGTGCCAGCAGTCCCCGACAGGTTTCGGGCGATGAGCAGTTCTTC
TRBJ1-1 - - TRBV7-9 CASSLEGLGGTEAFF TGTGCCAGCAGCTTAGAAGGCCTGGGGGGTACTGAAGCTTTCTTT
TRBJ1-1 - TRBD1 TRBV11-2 CASSPGQGLSTEAFF TGTGCCAGCAGCCCGGGACAGGGGTTGAGCACTGAAGCTTTCTTT
TRBJ2-3 - TRBD2 TRBV14 CASSQIAGTDTQYF TGTGCCAGCAGCCAAATAGCGGGGACAGATACGCAGTATTTT
TRBJ1-2 - TRBD1 TRBV5-4 CASSRTGWDPNYGYTF TGTGCCAGCAGCAGGACAGGGTGGGATCCTAACTATGGCTACACCTTC
TRBJ1-6 - - TRBV7-9 CASSPGGGAVYNSPLHF TGTGCCAGCAGCCCAGGAGGGGGGGCGGTTTATAATTCACCCCTCCACTTT
TRBJ1-4 - TRBD1 TRBV6-5 CASSYGQGYDEKLFF TGTGCCAGCAGTTACGGACAGGGGTACGATGAAAAACTGTTTTTT
TRBJ2-1 - - TRBV7-3 CASSLTFGAGPWFF TGTGCCAGCAGCTTAACGTTTGGGGCAGGGCCATGGTTCTTC
TRBJ1-2 - - TRBV5-1 CASSLTGSNGYTF TGCGCCAGCAGCTTAACAGGGTCTAATGGCTACACCTTC
TRBJ1-1 - - TRBV5-1 CASSSDSNTEAFF TGCGCCAGCAGTTCAGACAGTAACACTGAAGCTTTCTTT
TRBJ1-1 - - TRBV9 CASSRGHFDAEAFF TGTGCCAGCAGCAGGGGACATTTTGACGCTGAAGCTTTCTTT
TRBJ2-7 - TRBD1 TRBV6-2/TRBV6-3 CASSNRGPSPYEQYF TGTGCCAGCAGCAACAGGGGGCCCTCTCCCTACGAGCAGTACTTC
TRBJ2-2 - TRBD1 TRBV7-9 CASSLEGGFFPGELFF TGTGCCAGCAGCTTAGAAGGGGGCTTCTTCCCCGGGGAGCTGTTTTTT
TRBJ2-7 once TRBD2 TRBV6-2/TRBV6-3 CASSKSLTSGDSYEQYF TGTGCCAGCAGTAAGTCCCTGACTAGCGGGGACTCCTACGAGCAGTACTTC
TRBJ1-2 - - TRBV6-2/TRBV6-3 CASSPLNGGPNYGYTF TGTGCCAGCAGCCCTCTAAACGGGGGGCCAAACTATGGCTACACCTTC
TRBJ1-2 - - TRBV10-2 CASSESGVNYGYTF TGCGCCAGCAGTGAGTCTGGAGTTAACTATGGCTACACCTTC
TRBJ2-3 once - TRBV4-2 CASSQDPTDTQYF TGTGCCAGCAGCCAAGATCCAACAGATACGCAGTATTTT
TRBJ1-1 - TRBD1 TRBV7-2 CASSLEGATEAFF TGTGCCAGCAGCTTAGAGGGGGCCACTGAAGCTTTCTTT
TRBJ2-3 - TRBD2 TRBV6-6 CASSFSGASTDTQYF TGTGCCAGCAGCTTTAGCGGGGCTAGCACAGATACGCAGTATTTT
TRBJ1-6 - TRBD1 TRBV7-2 CASSSGTGYNSPLHF TGTGCCAGCAGCTCGGGGACAGGATATAATTCACCCCTCCACTTT
TRBJ1-2 once TRBD1 TRBV30 CAWRPSGQGANYGYTF TGTGCCTGGAGACCTTCTGGACAGGGAGCTAACTATGGCTACACCTTC
TRBJ1-2 - - TRBV6-5 CASSEGDNYGYTF TGTGCCAGCAGCGAGGGGGACAACTATGGCTACACCTTC
TRBJ2-3 - - TRBV7-6 CASSLREVDTQYF TGTGCCAGCAGCTTAAGGGAGGTAGATACGCAGTATTTT
TRBJ2-7 few - TRBV14 CASSQELQGGVEQYF TGTGCCAGCAGCCAAGAACTTCAGGGTGGGGTCGAGCAGTACTTC
TRBJ1-2 once - TRBV27 CASSLGYGGAMSYGYTF TGTGCCAGCAGTTTAGGGTACGGAGGGGCGATGTCTTATGGCTACACCTTC
TRBJ1-1 - - TRBV19 CASSLRNTEAFF TGTGCCAGTAGTCTCAGAAACACTGAAGCTTTCTTT
TRBJ1-2 - TRBD1 TRBV3-1/TRBV3-2 CASSDRQGYGYTF TGTGCCAGCAGTGACCGACAGGGCTATGGCTACACCTTC
TRBJ1-2 once TRBD1 TRBV6-5 CASSYTTGAFHGYTF TGTGCCAGCAGTTACACGACAGGGGCGTTTCATGGCTACACCTTC
TRBJ2-3 - - TRBV5-1 CASGRQATSTDTQYF TGCGCCAGCGGCCGACAGGCTACGAGCACAGATACGCAGTATTTT
TRBJ1-2 - - TRBV28 CASRRQVYGYTF TGTGCCAGCAGAAGACAGGTGTATGGCTACACCTTC
TRBJ1-2 - TRBD1 TRBV30 CAWSLMTGIGYTF TGTGCCTGGAGTTTAATGACAGGGATCGGCTACACCTTC
TRBJ2-1 - - TRBV19 CASSGARSYNEQFF TGTGCCAGTAGTGGGGCTCGGTCCTACAATGAGCAGTTCTTC
TRBJ1-5 - - TRBV6-1 CASSEVRNSYSNQPQHF TGTGCCAGCAGTGAAGTGCGTAACTCCTATAGCAATCAGCCCCAGCATTTT
TRBJ2-2 few TRBD2 TRBV9 CASSPRGLAGSRGELFF TGTGCCAGCAGCCCCCGGGGACTAGCCGGGTCCCGAGGGGAGCTGTTTTTT
TRBJ1-4 once - TRBV2 CASSPRQATNEKLFF TGTGCCAGCAGTCCCCGCCAGGCAACTAATGAAAAACTGTTTTTT
TRBJ2-7 few TRBD2 TRBV28 CASRDRGGPYEQYF TGTGCCAGCAGGGACCGGGGGGGTCCCTACGAGCAGTACTTC
TRBJ2-3 - - TRBV7-2 CASSLFADTQYF TGTGCCAGCAGCCTATTCGCAGATACGCAGTATTTT
TRBJ2-1 - - TRBV6-5 CASSYLPSRNNEQFF TGTGCCAGCAGTTATCTTCCTAGCAGAAATAATGAGCAGTTCTTC
TRBJ2-3 - - TRBV5-6 CASSFGPGGPTTDTQYF TGTGCCAGCAGCTTCGGACCCGGGGGGCCCACCACAGATACGCAGTATTTT
TRBJ1-6 - TRBD1 TRBV10-2 CATQDRGRNSPLHF TGCGCCACACAAGACAGGGGGCGAAATTCACCCCTCCACTTT
TRBJ2-1 - - TRBV29-1 CSVEDRDTNNEQFF TGCAGCGTTGAAGACCGGGACACTAACAATGAGCAGTTCTTC
TRBJ1-2 - TRBD1 TRBV7-6 CASSLGDSANYGYTF TGTGCCAGCAGTTTAGGGGACAGCGCTAACTATGGCTACACCTTC